This T cell receptor (beta chain) was documented in a study of T cell responses to AZD1222 COVID-19 vaccine. General observations from the study: It should be noted that donors were predominantly white British and more often female, and clonal diversity was possibly underestimated. None of the repertoires were sampled until the peak T cell response had passed.

Germline V lookup: CDR1 SGHNT, CDR2 YYREEE (reference sequence). Trimming removed 2 bases from V and 4 bases from J, with 9 bases in between. This CDR3 spans 13 amino acids. Clones were read by immunoSEQ multiplex PCR, and TCRdb kept only the in-frame ones, dropping some. In the table there are 100,000 to 110,000 clones, about 83% of which are singletons. In regard to this clone: Its antigen is currently unknown.

This clonotype was obtained from an adult in good health. V and J are TRBV5-4 and TRBJ1-2, with D perhaps TRBD1 (6 bases). Material: peripheral blood, obtained on day 0 of AZD1222 vaccination. Here the CDR3 reads CASSFRGLYGYTF. The CDR3 DNA reads as TGTGCCAGCAGCTTCAGGGGTCTCTATGGCTACACCTTC.